This is a list of T cell receptor beta chains from one sample in a study of blood T cell repertoires in COVID-19. The repertoire was sequenced with immunoSEQ multiplex PCR; TCRdb's copy has only in-frame clones and lacks some. The table includes tens of thousands of clones, 75% to 85% detected once. The specimen was peripheral blood. The receptors shown here come from a human donor in a cohort sampled during active COVID-19. The CDR3 runs from the conserved cysteine through the conserved F or W. A D gene is named only where the DNA matches it firmly. Only part of the rows carry a size: once, few, many, or a class if the clone is expanded.

.	TRBV15	TRBJ2-7	.	CATSRYGGEQYF	TGTGCCACCAGCAGATATGGAGGCGAGCAGTACTTC
.	TRBV3-1/TRBV3-2	TRBJ1-3	medium-sized	CASSRDSVGNTIYF	TGTGCCAGCAGCCGAGATAGCGTTGGAAACACCATATATTTT
.	TRBV7-8	TRBJ1-2	.	CASSLGGSVQPNYGYTF	TGTGCCAGCAGCTTAGGAGGGTCGGTCCAGCCCAACTATGGCTACACCTTC
.	TRBV19	TRBJ2-1	.	CASSISPTVPYNEQFF	TGTGCCAGTAGTATCTCTCCCACGGTACCCTACAATGAGCAGTTCTTC
.	TRBV2	TRBJ1-6	.	CASIRSETGLNSPLHF	TGTGCCAGCATTAGGTCCGAGACAGGCTTAAATTCACCCCTCCACTTT
.	TRBV7-2	TRBJ2-7	.	CASSLAGLGGYEQYF	TGTGCCAGCAGCTTAGCGGGTCTCGGGGGCTACGAGCAGTACTTC
.	TRBV6-5	TRBJ1-6	once	CASRGRRYFNSPLHF	TGTGCCAGCAGAGGAAGGAGATATTTTAATTCACCCCTCCACTTT
.	TRBV5-1	TRBJ2-7	.	CASNVDSQGPYEQYF	TGCGCCAGCAACGTAGACAGCCAGGGTCCCTACGAGCAGTACTTC
.	TRBV29-1	TRBJ1-1	.	CSPASRGECTEAFF	TGCAGCCCTGCCTCCCGGGGGGAATGCACTGAAGCTTTCTTT
.	TRBV18	TRBJ2-1	.	CASSPPVVSGASSYNEQFF	TGTGCCAGCTCACCACCTGTGGTTAGCGGAGCGAGCTCCTACAATGAGCAGTTCTTC
.	TRBV7-9	TRBJ2-7	.	CASSLDGARREYF	TGTGCCAGCAGCTTAGATGGGGCAAGACGAGAATACTTC
TRBD1	TRBV25-1	TRBJ2-7	.	CASSVGRGFYYEQYF	TGTGCCAGCAGTGTAGGCAGGGGGTTCTACTACGAGCAGTACTTC
.	TRBV12-3/TRBV12-4	TRBJ1-1	.	CASKSGYTEAFF	TGTGCCAGCAAGTCAGGTTACACTGAAGCTTTCTTT
TRBD2	TRBV4-1	TRBJ2-1	.	CASSHLVLAGAEQFF	TGCGCCAGCAGCCACCTGGTGCTAGCGGGAGCTGAGCAGTTCTTC
.	TRBV6-6	TRBJ1-5	.	CATNSRYSNQPQHF	TGTGCCACCAACTCTCGCTATAGCAATCAGCCCCAGCATTTT
TRBD1	TRBV5-1	TRBJ1-4	.	CASSLGDRDNEKLFF	TGCGCCAGCAGCTTGGGGGACAGGGATAATGAAAAACTGTTTTTT
.	TRBV7-2	TRBJ2-7	.	CASSPGTYYEQYF	TGTGCCAGCAGCCCCGGGACTTACTACGAGCAGTACTTC
.	TRBV29-1	TRBJ1-4	.	CSYCRRRRPDEKLFF	TGCAGCTACTGCCGGCGACGGAGGCCGGATGAAAAACTGTTTTTT
.	TRBV10-1	TRBJ1-1	few	CASRLQPNTEAFF	TGCGCCAGCAGGCTACAGCCGAACACTGAAGCTTTCTTT
TRBD1	TRBV9	TRBJ2-3	.	CASSVGDRGRDTQYF	TGTGCCAGCAGCGTAGGTGACAGGGGGCGAGATACGCAGTATTTT
.	TRBV5-8	TRBJ1-2	.	CASSLGGLYGYTF	TGTGCCAGCAGCTTGGGGGGACTTTATGGCTACACCTTC
.	TRBV10-1	TRBJ1-1	.	CASSEVQGGWNTEAFF	TGCGCCAGCAGTGAAGTCCAGGGAGGCTGGAACACTGAAGCTTTCTTT
.	TRBV3-1/TRBV3-2	TRBJ2-7	few	CASSWAAYEQYF	TGTGCCAGCAGTTGGGCAGCCTACGAGCAGTACTTC
.	TRBV4-2	TRBJ2-1	few	CASSQDRIQRLFF	TGTGCCAGCAGCCAAGATCGGATTCAGAGGCTGTTCTTC
.	TRBV2	TRBJ2-2	.	CASSPEGTDTGELFF	TGTGCCAGCAGTCCGGAGGGGACAGACACCGGGGAGCTGTTTTTT
TRBD2	TRBV28	TRBJ2-7	few	CASRRLAGGGEQYF	TGTGCCAGCAGACGACTAGCGGGAGGGGGGGAGCAGTACTTC
.	TRBV6-5	TRBJ1-4	.	CASSTSGDVEKLFF	TGTGCCAGCAGTACGTCAGGGGACGTTGAAAAACTGTTTTTT
TRBD1	TRBV5-1	TRBJ2-2	.	CASSLGTGRTGELFF	TGCGCCAGCAGCTTGGGGACAGGGCGGACCGGGGAGCTGTTTTTT
TRBD1	TRBV5-1	TRBJ2-7	.	CASSRSTGQGRDEQYF	TGCGCCAGCAGCCGATCAACGGGACAGGGGAGGGACGAGCAGTACTTC
.	TRBV28	TRBJ2-7	.	CASSLSRRYEQYF	TGTGCCAGCAGTTTAAGCAGGCGCTACGAGCAGTACTTC
.	TRBV28	TRBJ1-5	.	CASSFRGLSNQPQHF	TGTGCCAGCAGTTTTCGGGGACTTAGCAATCAGCCCCAGCATTTT
TRBD2	TRBV7-2	TRBJ2-4	.	CASSLVGGAPDIQYF	TGTGCCAGCAGCTTAGTCGGGGGGGCCCCCGACATTCAGTACTTC
TRBD2	TRBV7-2	TRBJ2-7	few	CASSLAGGPTYEQYF	TGTGCCAGCAGCTTAGCGGGAGGGCCCACCTACGAGCAGTACTTC
TRBD2	TRBV7-9	TRBJ2-7	few	CASSLRGRGEQYF	TGTGCCAGCAGCTTGCGAGGGAGGGGAGAGCAGTACTTC
.	TRBV27	TRBJ2-7	.	CASSLGLALGEQYF	TGTGCCAGCAGTTTAGGGCTAGCGTTGGGCGAGCAGTACTTC
TRBD2	TRBV4-1	TRBJ2-2	.	CASSQASGRAEELFF	TGCGCCAGCAGCCAAGCTTCCGGGAGGGCCGAGGAGCTGTTTTTT
.	TRBV18	TRBJ2-7	.	CASSPHALNYEQYF	TGTGCCAGCTCACCACATGCACTAAACTACGAGCAGTACTTC
TRBD1	TRBV4-2	TRBJ1-5	.	CASSFGTGRGSNQPQHF	TGTGCCAGCAGCTTCGGGACAGGGCGAGGTAGCAATCAGCCCCAGCATTTT
.	TRBV21-1	TRBJ1-2	.	CASSATGTGSGYGYTF	TGTGCCAGCAGCGCCACCGGGACAGGGTCGGGCTATGGCTACACCTTC
.	TRBV27	TRBJ1-2	.	CASSIGSSYGYTF	TGTGCCAGCAGTATCGGTAGCTCCTATGGCTACACCTTC
.	TRBV6-5	TRBJ1-3	.	CASSKTVSSGNTIYF	TGTGCCAGCAGTAAGACTGTGAGCTCTGGAAACACCATATATTTT
.	TRBV5-1	TRBJ1-1	.	CASSNTTNTEAFF	TGCGCCAGCAGCAACACCACGAACACTGAAGCTTTCTTT
.	TRBV27	TRBJ2-1	.	CASSLSRGPYHEQFF	TGTGCCAGCAGTCTCTCCCGCGGGCCATACCATGAGCAGTTCTTC
.	TRBV11-2	TRBJ2-2	.	CASSLGLVTGELFF	TGTGCCAGCAGCTTAGGACTCGTCACCGGGGAGCTGTTTTTT
.	TRBV7-6	TRBJ2-7	.	CASSPRERPYEQYF	TGTGCCAGCAGCCCAAGGGAGCGGCCCTACGAGCAGTACTTC
TRBD1	TRBV24-1	TRBJ1-4	once	CATRGSRGGKIATNEKLFF	TGTGCCACCAGGGGGTCCCGAGGGGGCAAGATTGCAACTAATGAAAAACTGTTTTTT
.	TRBV18	TRBJ1-2	.	CASSPSGGSGYTF	TGTGCCAGCTCACCCTCGGGAGGGAGTGGCTACACCTTC
.	TRBV28	TRBJ1-4	few	CASSLTATNEKLFF	TGTGCCAGCAGTTTGACAGCAACTAATGAAAAACTGTTTTTT
.	TRBV12-1	TRBJ2-7	.	CASSLSSARETSGGAYEQYF	TGTGCCAGCAGCCTTAGCAGCGCCCGTGAGACTAGCGGGGGGGCCTACGAGCAGTACTTC
.	TRBV29-1	TRBJ2-1	.	CSVWTDYNEQFF	TGCAGCGTTTGGACAGACTACAATGAGCAGTTCTTC
TRBD2	TRBV29-1	TRBJ2-1	.	CSAGLAGGAGNNEQFF	TGCAGCGCGGGACTAGCGGGAGGGGCTGGGAACAATGAGCAGTTCTTC
TRBD2	TRBV7-2	TRBJ2-2	.	CASSWTSGNTGELFF	TGTGCCAGCAGCTGGACTAGCGGGAACACCGGGGAGCTGTTTTTT